Listed here are 9 T cell receptor beta chains from one sample, sequenced in a study of blood T cell repertoires in COVID-19. Generated by immunoSEQ multiplex PCR, the TCRdb table keeps only in-frame clones and is missing some. The table records roughly 110,000 clones, around 83% of them present only once. Sequenced: peripheral blood. Receptors were obtained from a man aged 40-50 years with acute or convalescent COVID-19.

This clone was detected once. V gene TRBV28 combines with J gene TRBJ1-2; D call uncertain. Germline values: CDR1 MDHEN, CDR2 SYDVKM. V lost 5 bases to trimming and J lost 4 bases, with 11 bases between them. The CDR3 is 13 amino acids. The CDR3 loop is CASSRTVSYGYTF. CDR3 DNA sequence: TGTGCCAGCAGTCGGACTGTATCCTATGGCTACACCTTC.

The DNA of the CDR3 is TGTGCCAGCAGCTTCCTAGCGGGAGGGCAGGAGCAGTACTTC. Amino acid sequence: CASSFLAGGQEQYF. The chain couples TRBV11-2 to TRBJ2-7; 12 nucleotides line up with TRBD2. The germline gives CDR1 SGHAT, CDR2 FQNNGV. V lost 3 bases and J lost 7; bases outside the gene matches: 4. The CDR3 is made up of 14 amino acids.

V and J are TRBV30 and TRBJ2-7, with 7 bases that match TRBD2. V shed 3 bases, J shed 0 bases, and the junction held 14 bases outside the gene matches. This CDR3 spans 17 amino acids. CDR1 is GTSNPN, CDR2 SVGIG, per germline (reference sequence). CDR3 residues: CAWRGREKGWGSYEQYF. CDR3 bases: TGTGCCTGGAGGGGGCGGGAGAAAGGCTGGGGCTCCTACGAGCAGTACTTC.

The chain joins TRBV29-1 to TRBJ2-3; no clear D. This CDR3 has 10 amino acids. Germline loops: CDR1 SQVTM, CDR2 ANQGSEA. V was clipped by 5 bases and J by 3 bases, with 3 bases between them. This chain's CDR3 is CSVPTDTQYF. The CDR3 nucleotides are TGCAGCGTTCCGACAGATACGCAGTATTTT.

The chain couples TRBV11-2 to TRBJ2-3; TRBD1 is a possible D gene (6 bases). With 4 bases removed from V and 6 bases from J, the gap between germline ends came to 8 bases. The CDR3 is 12 residues long. The V gene's germline CDR1 is SGHAT and CDR2 FQNNGV. CDR3 nucleotide sequence: TGTGCCAGCAGCTACCAGGGGGATACGCAGTATTTT. This sequence encodes CASSYQGDTQYF.

This clone was found once. The chain joins TRBV2 to TRBJ1-4; 10 bases line up with TRBD1. Trimming took 4 bases from V and 8 from J; bases not matched to a gene: 7. The CDR3 is made up of 15 amino acids. Germline V gene data show CDR1 as SNHLY and CDR2 as FYNNEI. The CDR3 protein is CASSVGTGAREKLFF. CDR3 sequence (DNA): TGTGCCAGCAGTGTAGGGACAGGGGCTCGGGAAAAACTGTTTTTT.

The chain uses TRBV5-5 and TRBJ1-1, with 9 positions matching TRBD1. Germline CDR1 is SGHKS and CDR2 is YYEKEE (reference sequence). The CDR3 loop spans 15 amino acids. J lost 1 base, V lost 4 bases, and 5 bases had no gene match. CDR3 region: CASSGGTGQNTEAFF. The CDR3 DNA reads TGTGCCAGCAGCGGGGGGACAGGGCAGAACACTGAAGCTTTCTTT.

This clone was detected once. The chain employs TRBV10-3 and TRBJ1-2; possibly TRBD1 for D (6 bases). Germline assignment: CDR1 ENHRY and CDR2 SYGVKD. V gave up 2 bases and J gave up 4 bases, with 8 bases separating them. The CDR3 is 13 amino acids. For the CDR3, the DNA is TGTGCCATCAGTGAGGCAGGGGCCTATGGCTACACCTTC. It translates to CAISEAGAYGYTF.

The rearrangement joins TRBV19 to TRBJ2-3; D gene ambiguous. V lost 3 bases to trimming and J lost 8 bases, with 12 bases between them. The CDR3 covers 13 residues. The V gene's germline CDR1 is LNHDA and CDR2 SQIVND (reference sequence). CDR3 DNA sequence: TGTGCCAGTAGTATCCAATTACGAGGTACGCAGTATTTT. The encoded protein is CASSIQLRGTQYF.